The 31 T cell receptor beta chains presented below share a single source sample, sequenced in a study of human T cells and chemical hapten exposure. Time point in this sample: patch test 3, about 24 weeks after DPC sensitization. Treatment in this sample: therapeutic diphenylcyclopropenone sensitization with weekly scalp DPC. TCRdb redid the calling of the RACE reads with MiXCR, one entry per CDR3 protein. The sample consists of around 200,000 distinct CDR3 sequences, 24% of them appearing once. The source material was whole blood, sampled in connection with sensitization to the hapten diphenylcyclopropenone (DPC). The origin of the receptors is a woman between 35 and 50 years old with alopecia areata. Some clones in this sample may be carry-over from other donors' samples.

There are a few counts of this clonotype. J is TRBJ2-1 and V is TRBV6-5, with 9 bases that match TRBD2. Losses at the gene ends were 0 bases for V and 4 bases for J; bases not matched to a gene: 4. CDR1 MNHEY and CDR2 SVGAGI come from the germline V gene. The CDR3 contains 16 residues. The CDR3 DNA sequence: TGTGCCAGCAGTTACTCGGGCGGGAGGGGGTACAATGAGCAGTTCTTC. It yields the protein CASSYSGGRGYNEQFF.

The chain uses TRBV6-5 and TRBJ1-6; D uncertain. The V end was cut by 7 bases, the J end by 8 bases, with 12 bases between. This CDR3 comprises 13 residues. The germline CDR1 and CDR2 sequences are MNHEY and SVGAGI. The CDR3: CASKPKIHSPLHF. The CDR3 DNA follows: TGTGCCAGCAAACCCAAGATCCATTCACCCCTCCACTTT.

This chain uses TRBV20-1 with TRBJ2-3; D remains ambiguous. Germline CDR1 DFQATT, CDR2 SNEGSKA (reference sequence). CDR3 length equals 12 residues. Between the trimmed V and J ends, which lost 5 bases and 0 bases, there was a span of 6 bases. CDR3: CSAATSTDTQYF. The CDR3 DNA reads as TGCAGTGCTGCGACTAGCACAGATACGCAGTATTTT.

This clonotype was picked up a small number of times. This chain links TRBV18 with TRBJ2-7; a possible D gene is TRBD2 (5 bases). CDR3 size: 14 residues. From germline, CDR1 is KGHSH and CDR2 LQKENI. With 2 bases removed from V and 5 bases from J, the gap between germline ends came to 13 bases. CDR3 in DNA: TGTGCCAGCTCACCATGGGATAGAGCGGACGAGCAGTACTTC. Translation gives CASSPWDRADEQYF.

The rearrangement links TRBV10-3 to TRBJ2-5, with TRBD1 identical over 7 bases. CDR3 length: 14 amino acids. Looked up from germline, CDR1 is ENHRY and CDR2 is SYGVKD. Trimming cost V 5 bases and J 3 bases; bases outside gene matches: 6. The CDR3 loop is CAISRPGQKETQYF. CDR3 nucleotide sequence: TGTGCCATCAGTCGCCCGGGACAGAAAGAGACCCAGTACTTC.

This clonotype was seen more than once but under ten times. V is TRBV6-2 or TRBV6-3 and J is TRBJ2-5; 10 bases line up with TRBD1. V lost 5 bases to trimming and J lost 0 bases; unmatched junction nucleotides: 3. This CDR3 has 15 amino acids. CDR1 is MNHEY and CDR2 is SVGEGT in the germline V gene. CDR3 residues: CASSPGQGHQETQYF. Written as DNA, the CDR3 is TGTGCCAGCAGTCCGGGACAGGGGCACCAAGAGACCCAGTACTTC.

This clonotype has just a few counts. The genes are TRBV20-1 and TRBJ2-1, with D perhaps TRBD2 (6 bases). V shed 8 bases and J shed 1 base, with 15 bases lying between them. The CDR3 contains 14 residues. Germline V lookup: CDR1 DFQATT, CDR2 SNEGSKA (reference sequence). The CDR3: CSLETSSSYNEQFF. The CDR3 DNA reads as TGCAGTTTAGAAACTAGCAGTTCCTACAATGAGCAGTTCTTC.

The CDR3 is CASSHGTPNNQPQHF. The CDR3 region has the DNA TGTGCCAGCAGCCATGGGACACCAAACAATCAGCCCCAGCATTTT. This chain joins TRBV6-6 and TRBJ1-5, with D possibly matching TRBD1 (6 bases). V lost 6 bases and J 3 bases, leaving 15 bases between the germline ends. The CDR3 totals 15 residues. Germline V lookup: CDR1 MNHNY, CDR2 SVGAGI (reference sequence).

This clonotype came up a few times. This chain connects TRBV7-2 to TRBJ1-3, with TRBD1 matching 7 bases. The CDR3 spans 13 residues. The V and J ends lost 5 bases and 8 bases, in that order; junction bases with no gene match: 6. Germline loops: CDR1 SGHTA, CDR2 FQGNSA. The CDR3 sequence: CASSHGQVDTIYF. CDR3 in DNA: TGTGCCAGCAGCCACGGACAGGTAGACACCATATATTTT.

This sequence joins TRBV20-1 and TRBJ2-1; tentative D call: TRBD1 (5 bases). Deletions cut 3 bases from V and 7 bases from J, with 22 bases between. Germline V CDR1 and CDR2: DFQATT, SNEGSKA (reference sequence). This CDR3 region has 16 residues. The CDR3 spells CSASKTYRTLGNEQFF. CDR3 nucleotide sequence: TGCAGTGCTAGCAAAACCTACAGGACCCTGGGGAATGAGCAGTTCTTC.

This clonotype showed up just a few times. CDR3 nucleotide sequence: TGTGCCAGCAGCTTGGACAGGGTCTACGGGGAGCTGTTTTTT. It is translated as CASSLDRVYGELFF. This chain connects TRBV5-5 to TRBJ2-2, with a possible D match to TRBD1 (6 bases). This CDR3 comprises 14 residues. Germline assignment: CDR1 SGHKS and CDR2 YYEKEE (reference sequence). V gave up 0 bases and J gave up 7 bases, with 10 bases separating them.

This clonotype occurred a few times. CDR3 nucleotide sequence: TGCAGTGCTAGAGATCTCGGGGGGGCTGAAAAACTGTTTTTT. As protein: CSARDLGGAEKLFF. The V and J genes are TRBV20-1 and TRBJ1-4; possibly TRBD1 for D (6 bases). V was shortened by 0 bases and J by 7 bases, with 12 bases between the two germline ends. The CDR3 is 14 residues long. Germline V CDR1 and CDR2: DFQATT, SNEGSKA (reference sequence).

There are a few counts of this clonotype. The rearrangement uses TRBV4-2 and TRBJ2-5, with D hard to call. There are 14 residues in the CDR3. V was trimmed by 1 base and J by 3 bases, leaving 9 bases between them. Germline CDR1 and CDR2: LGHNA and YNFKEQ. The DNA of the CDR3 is TGTGCCAGCAGCCAAGCGGTCAATGAAGAGACCCAGTACTTC. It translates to CASSQAVNEETQYF.

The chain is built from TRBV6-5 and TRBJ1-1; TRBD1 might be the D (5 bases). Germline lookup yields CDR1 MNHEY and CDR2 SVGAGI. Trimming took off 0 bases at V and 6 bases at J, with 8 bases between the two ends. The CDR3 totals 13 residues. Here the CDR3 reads CASSYSLGAEAFF. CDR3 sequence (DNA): TGTGCCAGCAGTTACTCGCTGGGGGCTGAAGCTTTCTTT.

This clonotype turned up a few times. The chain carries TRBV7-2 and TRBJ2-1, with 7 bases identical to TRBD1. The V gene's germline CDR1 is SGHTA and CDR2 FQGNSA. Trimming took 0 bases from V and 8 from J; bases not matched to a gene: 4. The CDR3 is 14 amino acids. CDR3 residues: CASSLATDRDEQFF. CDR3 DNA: TGTGCCAGCAGCTTAGCCACTGACAGGGATGAGCAGTTCTTC.

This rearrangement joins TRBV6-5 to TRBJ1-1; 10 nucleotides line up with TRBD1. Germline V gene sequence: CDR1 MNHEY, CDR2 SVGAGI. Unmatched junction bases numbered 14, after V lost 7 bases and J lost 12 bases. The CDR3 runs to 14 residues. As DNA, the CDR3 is TGTGCCAGCAAACTCGACAGGGGGCAGTTTAGGTCTTTCTTT. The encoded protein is CASKLDRGQFRSFF.

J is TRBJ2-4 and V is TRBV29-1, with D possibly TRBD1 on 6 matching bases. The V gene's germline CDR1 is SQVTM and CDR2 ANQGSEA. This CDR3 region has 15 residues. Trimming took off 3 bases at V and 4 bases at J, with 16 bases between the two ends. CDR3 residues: CSVDPGTPGKNIQYF. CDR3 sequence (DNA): TGCAGCGTTGACCCCGGGACACCGGGGAAAAACATTCAGTACTTC.

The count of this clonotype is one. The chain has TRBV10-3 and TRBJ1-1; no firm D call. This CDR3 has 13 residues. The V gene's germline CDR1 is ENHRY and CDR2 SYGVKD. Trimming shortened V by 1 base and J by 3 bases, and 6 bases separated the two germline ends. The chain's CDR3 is CAISEFGDTEAFF. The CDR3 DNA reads TGTGCCATCAGTGAGTTTGGGGACACTGAAGCTTTCTTT.

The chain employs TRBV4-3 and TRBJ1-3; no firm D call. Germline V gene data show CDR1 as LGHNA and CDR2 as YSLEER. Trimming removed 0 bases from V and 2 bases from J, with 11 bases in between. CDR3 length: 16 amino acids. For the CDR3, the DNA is TGCGCCAGCAGCCAAGAGGCCGGCAGGACTGGAAACACCATATATTTT. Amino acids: CASSQEAGRTGNTIYF.

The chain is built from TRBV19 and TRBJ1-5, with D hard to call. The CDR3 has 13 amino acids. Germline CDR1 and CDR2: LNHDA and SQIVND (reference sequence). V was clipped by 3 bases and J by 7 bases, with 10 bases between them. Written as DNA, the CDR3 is TGTGCCAGTAGTATGAGGACTGAACAGCCCCAGCATTTT. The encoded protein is CASSMRTEQPQHF.

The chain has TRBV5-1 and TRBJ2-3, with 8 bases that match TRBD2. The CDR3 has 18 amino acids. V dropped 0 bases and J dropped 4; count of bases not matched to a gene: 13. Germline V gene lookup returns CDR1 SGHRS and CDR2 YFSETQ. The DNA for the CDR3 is TGCGCCAGCAGCTTGGGACGGGAGGGCTCGCATTATGCAGATACGCAGTATTTT. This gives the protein CASSLGREGSHYADTQYF.

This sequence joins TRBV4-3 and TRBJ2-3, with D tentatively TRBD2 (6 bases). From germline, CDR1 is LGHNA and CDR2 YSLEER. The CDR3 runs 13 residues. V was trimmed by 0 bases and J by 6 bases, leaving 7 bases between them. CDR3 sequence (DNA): TGCGCCAGCAGCCAAGAAGGAGGGGATACGCAGTATTTT. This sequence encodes CASSQEGGDTQYF.

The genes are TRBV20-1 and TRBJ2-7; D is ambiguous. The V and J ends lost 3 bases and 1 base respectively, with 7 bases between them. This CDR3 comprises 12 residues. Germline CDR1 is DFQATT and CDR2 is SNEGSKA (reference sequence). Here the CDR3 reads CSARGASYEQYF. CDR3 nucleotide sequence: TGCAGTGCTAGGGGCGCTTCCTACGAGCAGTACTTC.

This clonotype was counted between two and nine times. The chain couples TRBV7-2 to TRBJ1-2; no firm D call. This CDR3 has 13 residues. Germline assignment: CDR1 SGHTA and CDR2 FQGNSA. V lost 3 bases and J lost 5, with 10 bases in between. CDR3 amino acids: CASSFSQVYGYTF. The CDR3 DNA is TGTGCCAGCAGCTTCTCCCAAGTTTATGGCTACACCTTC.

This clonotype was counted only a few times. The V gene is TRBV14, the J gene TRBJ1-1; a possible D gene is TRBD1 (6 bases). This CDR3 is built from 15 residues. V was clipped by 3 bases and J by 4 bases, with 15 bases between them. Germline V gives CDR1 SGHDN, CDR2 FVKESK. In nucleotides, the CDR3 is TGTGCCAGCAGCCAGCAGGGGTTTGGGCTCACTGAAGCTTTCTTT. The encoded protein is CASSQQGFGLTEAFF.

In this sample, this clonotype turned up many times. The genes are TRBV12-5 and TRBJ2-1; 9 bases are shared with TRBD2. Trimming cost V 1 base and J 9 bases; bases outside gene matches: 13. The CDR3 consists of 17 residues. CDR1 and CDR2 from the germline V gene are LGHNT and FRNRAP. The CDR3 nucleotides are TGTGCTAGTGGTTTGGGGACATTGCGGGAGGGCCGTGGTGAGCAGTTCTTC. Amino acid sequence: CASGLGTLREGRGEQFF.

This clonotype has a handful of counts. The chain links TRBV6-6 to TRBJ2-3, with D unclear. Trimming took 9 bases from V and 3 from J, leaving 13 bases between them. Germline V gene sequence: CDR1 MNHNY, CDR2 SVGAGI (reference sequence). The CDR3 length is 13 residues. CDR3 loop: CASAVMGTDTQYF. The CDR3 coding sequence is TGTGCCAGTGCAGTTATGGGAACAGATACGCAGTATTTT.

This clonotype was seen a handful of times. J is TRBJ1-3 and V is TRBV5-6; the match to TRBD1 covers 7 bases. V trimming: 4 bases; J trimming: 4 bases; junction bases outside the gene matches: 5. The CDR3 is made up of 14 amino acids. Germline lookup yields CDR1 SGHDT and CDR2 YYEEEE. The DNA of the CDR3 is TGTGCCAGCAGCCAGACAGGGCGCGGAAACACCATATATTTT. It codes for CASSQTGRGNTIYF.

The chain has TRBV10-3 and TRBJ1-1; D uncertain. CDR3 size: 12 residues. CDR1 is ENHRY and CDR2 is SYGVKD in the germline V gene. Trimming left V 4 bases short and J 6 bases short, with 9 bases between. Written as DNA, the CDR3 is TGTGCCATCAGTGCCGGGTACTCTGAAGCTTTCTTT. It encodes CAISAGYSEAFF.

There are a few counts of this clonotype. The CDR3 bases are TGTGCCAGCAGCTTAGGGCCCTTCGACACCGGGGAGCTGTTTTTT. This sequence encodes CASSLGPFDTGELFF. The chain joins TRBV7-2 to TRBJ2-2; no firm D call. Trimming shortened V by 1 base and J by 3 bases, and 9 bases separated the two germline ends. The CDR3 covers 15 residues. The germline V gene has CDR1 SGHTA and CDR2 FQGNSA.

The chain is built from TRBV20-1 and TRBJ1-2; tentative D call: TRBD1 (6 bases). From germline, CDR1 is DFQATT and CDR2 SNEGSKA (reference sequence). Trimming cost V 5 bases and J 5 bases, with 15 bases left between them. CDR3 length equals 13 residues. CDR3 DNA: TGCAGTGCTCCTGCGACAGGCTTTTATGGCTACACCTTC. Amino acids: CSAPATGFYGYTF.